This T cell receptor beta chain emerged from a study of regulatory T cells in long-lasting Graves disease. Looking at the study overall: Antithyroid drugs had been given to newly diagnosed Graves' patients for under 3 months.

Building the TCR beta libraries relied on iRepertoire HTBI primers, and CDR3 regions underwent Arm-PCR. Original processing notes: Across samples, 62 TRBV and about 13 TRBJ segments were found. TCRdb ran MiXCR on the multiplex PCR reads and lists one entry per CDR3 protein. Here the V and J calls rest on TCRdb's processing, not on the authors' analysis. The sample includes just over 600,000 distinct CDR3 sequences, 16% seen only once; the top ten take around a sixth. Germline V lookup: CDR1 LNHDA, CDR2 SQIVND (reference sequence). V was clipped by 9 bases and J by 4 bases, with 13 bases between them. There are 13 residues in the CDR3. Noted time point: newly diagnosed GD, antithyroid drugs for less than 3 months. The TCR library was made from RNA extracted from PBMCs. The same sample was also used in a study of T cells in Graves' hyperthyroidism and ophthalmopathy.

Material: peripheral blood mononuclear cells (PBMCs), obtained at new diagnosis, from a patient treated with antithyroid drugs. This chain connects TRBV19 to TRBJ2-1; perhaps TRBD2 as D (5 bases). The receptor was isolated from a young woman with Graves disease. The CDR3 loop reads CASRTGEYNEQFF. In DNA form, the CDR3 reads TGTGCCAGCAGGACTGGCGAATACAATGAGCAGTTCTTC.